This TCR beta chain originates from a study of shared clonotypes between healthy human individuals. Study background: The study used three CD4 naive, three CD4 memory, two CD8 naive and one CD8 memory plate per donor. The study, taken as a whole, reports: Non-shared clonotypes had lower generation probabilities than those shared by all four donors.

Assay used: immunoSEQ multiplex PCR; TCRdb lists only in-frame clones, some missing. The table records roughly 1.4 million clones, 98% of them present only once. Within Nashville, Tennessee resided all donors, each a Caucasian adult. Concerning this clone: Its antigen is as yet unknown.

The TCR sequence derives from a man younger than 40 in good health. Sequenced input: naive CD4+ T cells sorted from blood. Subset described: CD45RA+ positively selected.

This chain's CDR3 is CASAKGAGGGNEQFF. The CDR3 DNA follows: TGTGCTAGTGCCAAGGGAGCGGGAGGTGGCAATGAGCAGTTCTTC. The chain employs TRBV12-5 and TRBJ2-1; 9 nucleotides agree with TRBD2. The CDR3 consists of 15 residues. Germline CDR1 is LGHNT and CDR2 is FRNRAP. The V segment lost 7 bases and the J segment 6 bases; nucleotides outside the gene matches: 10.